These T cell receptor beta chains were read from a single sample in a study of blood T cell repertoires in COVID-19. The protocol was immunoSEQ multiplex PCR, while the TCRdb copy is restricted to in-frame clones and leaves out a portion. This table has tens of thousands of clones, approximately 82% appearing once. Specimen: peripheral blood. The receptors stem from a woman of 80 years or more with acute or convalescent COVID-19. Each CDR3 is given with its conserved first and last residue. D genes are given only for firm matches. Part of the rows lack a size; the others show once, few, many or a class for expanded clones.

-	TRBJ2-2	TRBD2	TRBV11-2	CASSPRGLAGANTGELFF	TGTGCCAGCAGCCCACGGGGACTAGCGGGGGCGAACACCGGGGAGCTGTTTTTT
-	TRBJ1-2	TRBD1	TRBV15	CATSMGGPGQGADGYTF	TGTGCCACCAGCATGGGGGGCCCGGGACAGGGTGCGGATGGCTACACCTTC
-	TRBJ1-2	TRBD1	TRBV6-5	CASSYSDRASDGYTF	TGTGCCAGCAGTTACTCCGACAGGGCCAGCGATGGCTACACCTTC
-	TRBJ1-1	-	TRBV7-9	CASSPLGGGPNTEAFF	TGTGCCAGCAGCCCTCTCGGGGGGGGTCCGAACACTGAAGCTTTCTTT
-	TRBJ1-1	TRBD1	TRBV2	CASSQGQTLMAFF	TGTGCCAGCAGCCAGGGACAGACCCTGATGGCTTTCTTT
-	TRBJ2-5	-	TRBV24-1	CATSVGAGETQYF	TGTGCCACCAGTGTGGGGGCCGGAGAGACCCAGTACTTC
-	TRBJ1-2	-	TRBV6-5	CASSNPGTYGGYTF	TGTGCCAGCAGTAACCCCGGGACATATGGTGGCTACACCTTC
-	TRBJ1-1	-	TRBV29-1	CSVARGLMNTEAFF	TGCAGCGTTGCGCGGGGCCTTATGAACACTGAAGCTTTCTTT
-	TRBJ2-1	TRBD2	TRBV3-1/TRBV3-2	CASSQDLREVYNEQFF	TGTGCCAGCAGCCAAGATTTGCGGGAGGTCTACAATGAGCAGTTCTTC
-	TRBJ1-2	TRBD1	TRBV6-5	CASRGQGNIYGYTF	TGTGCCAGCAGAGGACAGGGGAATATCTATGGCTACACCTTC
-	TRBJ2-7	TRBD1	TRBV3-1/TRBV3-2	CASSHRQGYEQYF	TGTGCCAGCAGCCACCGACAGGGGTACGAGCAGTACTTC
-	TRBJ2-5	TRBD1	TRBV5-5	CASSYGTGPQGGETQYF	TGTGCCAGCAGCTACGGGACAGGGCCTCAGGGTGGGGAGACCCAGTACTTC
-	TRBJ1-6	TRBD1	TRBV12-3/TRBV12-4	CASSATGQSPLHF	TGTGCCAGCAGTGCGACAGGGCAATCACCCCTCCACTTT
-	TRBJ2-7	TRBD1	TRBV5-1	CASSWTGGGYEQYF	TGCGCCAGCAGCTGGACAGGGGGCGGGTACGAGCAGTACTTC
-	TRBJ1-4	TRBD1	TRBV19	CASTTRTGNEKLFF	TGTGCCAGTACCACCCGGACAGGGAATGAAAAACTGTTTTTT
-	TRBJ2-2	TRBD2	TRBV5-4	CASTGGGGTGELFF	TGTGCTTCTACAGGCGGGGGTGGCACCGGGGAGCTGTTTTTT
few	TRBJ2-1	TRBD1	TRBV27	CATLGTGYNEQFF	TGTGCCACCCTAGGGACAGGGTACAATGAGCAGTTCTTC
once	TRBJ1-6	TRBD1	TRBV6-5	CASSIGTDPSPLHF	TGTGCCAGCAGTATAGGGACAGATCCCTCACCCCTCCACTTT
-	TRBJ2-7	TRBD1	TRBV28	CASRGTGPYEQYF	TGTGCCAGCAGAGGGACAGGGCCATACGAGCAGTACTTC
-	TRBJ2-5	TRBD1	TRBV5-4	CASSNSGQGAETQYF	TGTGCCAGCAGCAACTCTGGACAGGGGGCGGAGACCCAGTACTTC
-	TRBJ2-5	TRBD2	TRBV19	CASSIAGTSGRPQETQYF	TGTGCCAGTAGTATAGCTGGGACTAGCGGGAGGCCCCAAGAGACCCAGTACTTC
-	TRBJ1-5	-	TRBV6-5	CASRRENNQPQHF	TGTGCCAGCAGGCGGGAGAACAATCAGCCCCAGCATTTT
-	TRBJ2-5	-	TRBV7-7	CASSLGSGTQETQYF	TGTGCCAGCAGCTTAGGGAGCGGGACACAAGAGACCCAGTACTTC
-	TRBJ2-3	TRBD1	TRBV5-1	CASSRYSDRGTDTQYF	TGCGCCAGCAGCCGCTATTCGGACAGGGGCACAGATACGCAGTATTTT
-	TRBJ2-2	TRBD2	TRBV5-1	CASMSSIGLAGRTGELFF	TGCGCCAGCATGTCCTCCATTGGACTAGCGGGGCGAACCGGGGAGCTGTTTTTT
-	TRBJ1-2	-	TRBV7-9	CASSLGTEFSSYGYTF	TGTGCCAGCAGCTTAGGTACAGAATTCTCTTCGTATGGCTACACCTTC
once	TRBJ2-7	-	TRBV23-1	CASSQSRSRASSYEQYF	TGCGCCAGCAGTCAATCACGGTCGCGGGCGAGCTCCTACGAGCAGTACTTC
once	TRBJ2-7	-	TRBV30	CAWNTGSPYEQYF	TGTGCCTGGAATACAGGGTCCCCCTACGAGCAGTACTTC
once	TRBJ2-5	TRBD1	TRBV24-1	CATSDRGQGPQETQYF	TGTGCCACCAGTGACCGCGGACAGGGACCGCAAGAGACCCAGTACTTC
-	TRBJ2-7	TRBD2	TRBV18	CASSPYPSGSYEQYF	TGTGCCAGCTCACCCTATCCCAGCGGGAGTTACGAGCAGTACTTC
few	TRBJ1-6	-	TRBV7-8	CASSLDLGSTPLHF	TGTGCCAGCAGCTTAGATCTGGGGAGTACACCCCTCCACTTT
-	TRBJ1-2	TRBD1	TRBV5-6	CASSKSGTGGLGYTF	TGTGCCAGCAGCAAATCCGGGACAGGGGGCCTAGGCTACACCTTC
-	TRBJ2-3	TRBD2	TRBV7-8	CASATLAGDTDTQYF	TGTGCCAGCGCCACCTTAGCGGGGGACACAGATACGCAGTATTTT
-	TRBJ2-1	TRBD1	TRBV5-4	CASRPLGTGGINEQFF	TGTGCCAGCCGCCCTTTAGGGACAGGGGGTATCAATGAGCAGTTCTTC
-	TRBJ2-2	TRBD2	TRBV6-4	CASSPSGRSPGELFF	TGTGCCAGCAGCCCTAGCGGGAGATCTCCCGGGGAGCTGTTTTTT
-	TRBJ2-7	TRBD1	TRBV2	CASSEGGGIRAGSYEQYF	TGTGCCAGCAGTGAAGGAGGGGGCATTCGAGCAGGGTCCTACGAGCAGTACTTC
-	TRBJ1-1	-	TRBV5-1	CASSGVGEVTEAFF	TGCGCCAGCAGTGGTGTGGGGGAGGTCACTGAAGCTTTCTTT
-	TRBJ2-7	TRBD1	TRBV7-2	CASSLVGTGVSEQYF	TGTGCCAGCAGCTTAGTAGGGACAGGGGTCTCCGAGCAGTACTTC
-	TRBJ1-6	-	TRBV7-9	CASSSDSANSPLHF	TGTGCCAGCAGCTCTGACTCGGCTAATTCACCCCTCCACTTT
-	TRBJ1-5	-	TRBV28	CASKVGGANQPQHF	TGTGCCAGCAAGGTGGGGGGGGCCAATCAGCCCCAGCATTTT
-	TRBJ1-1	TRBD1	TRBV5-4	CASSGDRLNTEAFF	TGTGCCAGCAGTGGGGACAGATTGAACACTGAAGCTTTCTTT
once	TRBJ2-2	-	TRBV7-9	CASSLATNTGELFF	TGTGCCAGCAGCTTAGCTACAAACACCGGGGAGCTGTTTTTT
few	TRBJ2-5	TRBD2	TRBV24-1	CATSDPAGLGAGETQYF	TGTGCCACCAGTGACCCCGCAGGTTTGGGAGCGGGGGAGACCCAGTACTTC
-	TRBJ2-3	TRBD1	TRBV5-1	CASSEQGTDTQYF	TGCGCCAGCAGCGAACAGGGGACCGATACGCAGTATTTT
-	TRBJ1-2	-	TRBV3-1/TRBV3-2	CASSPGGRHFNYGYTF	TGTGCCAGCAGCCCTGGAGGGCGGCACTTTAACTATGGCTACACCTTC
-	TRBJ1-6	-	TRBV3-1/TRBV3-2	CASSPNRGSSPLHF	TGTGCCAGCAGCCCGAACCGGGGGTCGTCACCCCTCCACTTT
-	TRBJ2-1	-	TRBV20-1	CSVTDNEQFF	TGCAGTGTTACGGACAATGAGCAGTTCTTC
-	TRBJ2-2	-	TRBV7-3	CATGIGTGELFF	TGTGCCACAGGAATTGGCACCGGGGAGCTGTTTTTT
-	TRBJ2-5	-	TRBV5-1	CASSSNRQGTQETQYF	TGCGCCAGCAGCTCCAACAGGCAGGGGACCCAAGAGACCCAGTACTTC
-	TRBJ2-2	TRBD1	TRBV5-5	CASRSGTGGNGELFF	TGTGCCAGCAGGTCCGGGACAGGTGGGAACGGGGAGCTGTTTTTT
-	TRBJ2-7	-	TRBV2	CASRRDSYEQYF	TGTGCCAGCAGGCGGGACAGCTACGAGCAGTACTTC
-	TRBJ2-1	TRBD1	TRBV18	CASSPDRADEQFF	TGTGCCAGCTCACCGGACAGGGCGGATGAGCAGTTCTTC
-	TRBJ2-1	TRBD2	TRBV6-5	CASCLGLGGSNEQFF	TGTGCCAGCTGCCTCGGACTAGGTGGTTCCAATGAGCAGTTCTTC
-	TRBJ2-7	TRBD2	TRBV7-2	CASSPGVAGAGEQYF	TGTGCCAGCAGCCCCGGGGTAGCGGGAGCAGGGGAGCAGTACTTC
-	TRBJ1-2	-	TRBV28	CASTWGGSYGYTF	TGTGCCAGCACCTGGGGGGGAAGCTATGGCTACACCTTC
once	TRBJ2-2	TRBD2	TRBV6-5	CASRREWNTGELFF	TGTGCCAGCAGGCGGGAGTGGAACACCGGGGAGCTGTTTTTT
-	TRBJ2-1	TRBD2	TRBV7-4	CASSSNPDPPQGLLAGYNEQFF	TGTGCCAGCAGCTCGAACCCTGATCCACCCCAGGGACTACTAGCGGGATACAATGAGCAGTTCTTC
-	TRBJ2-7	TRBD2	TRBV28	CASEYSGRAYEQYF	TGTGCCAGCGAATATAGCGGGAGGGCCTACGAGCAGTACTTC
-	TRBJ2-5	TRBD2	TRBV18	CASSPRASGGTQQETQYF	TGTGCCAGCTCACCACGGGCCAGCGGGGGGACCCAGCAAGAGACCCAGTACTTC
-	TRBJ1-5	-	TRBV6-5	CASRLGPHSNQPQHF	TGTGCCAGCAGATTGGGGCCCCATAGCAATCAGCCCCAGCATTTT